This record concerns one T cell receptor (beta chain) sequence. Each recovered donor of Cohort 3 presented with two negative PCRs, clearance, or symptom resolution. Assay: immunoSEQ multiplex PCR; the TCRdb copy retains only in-frame clones and omits some. The sample contains approximately 230,000 clones, roughly 79% of which appear only once. The sample comes from a study of blood T cell repertoires in COVID-19. The germline gives CDR1 MGHRA, CDR2 YSYEKL. Trimming removed 0 bases from V and 6 bases from J, with 18 bases in between. This CDR3 contains 17 residues. The rearrangement uses TRBV4-1 and TRBJ1-5; possibly TRBD1 for D (6 bases). The TCR was taken from a middle-aged man who had recovered from COVID-19. Source material: PBMCs or T cells enriched from blood (not recorded which). The DNA for the CDR3 is TGCGCCAGCAGCCAAGATGAAGGGGGTATGGGGGTTCAGCCCCAGCATTTT. It translates to CASSQDEGGMGVQPQHF.